A selection of T cell receptor beta chains follows, all from one sample in a study of shared clonotypes between healthy human individuals. Assay used: immunoSEQ multiplex PCR; TCRdb lists only in-frame clones, some missing. The sample yields fewer than 200,000 clones, over 85% seen once. Sequencing input: naive CD4+ T cells sorted from blood. The receptors were sampled from a woman under 40 in good health. Each CDR3 is given with its conserved first and last residue. The D gene is left open where the match is weak. For some rows the clone size is stated as once, few or many, or as a class when expanded; others skip it.

size: .
D: TRBD2
J: TRBJ2-7
V: TRBV27
CDR3: CASSLSGEGEQYF
DNA: TGTGCCAGCAGTTTATCAGGGGAGGGCGAGCAGTACTTC

size: .
D: .
J: TRBJ2-7
V: TRBV10-3
CDR3: CATTRTSSYEQYF
DNA: TGTGCCACCACTAGGACCAGCTCCTACGAGCAGTACTTC

size: .
D: .
J: TRBJ2-7
V: TRBV5-1
CDR3: CASSLAPGGGYEQYF
DNA: TGCGCCAGCAGCTTGGCGCCAGGGGGAGGGTACGAGCAGTACTTC

size: .
D: TRBD2
J: TRBJ2-3
V: TRBV5-4
CDR3: CASSLMVAGESDTQYF
DNA: TGTGCCAGCAGCTTGATGGTAGCGGGAGAGTCAGATACGCAGTATTTT

size: .
D: .
J: TRBJ2-7
V: TRBV5-1
CDR3: CASSGSDSREQYF
DNA: TGCGCCAGCAGCGGGAGCGATTCGAGGGAGCAGTACTTC

size: .
D: .
J: TRBJ1-2
V: TRBV28
CDR3: CASSLGGYGYTF
DNA: TGTGCCAGCAGTTTAGGGGGCTATGGCTACACCTTC

size: .
D: .
J: TRBJ2-1
V: TRBV28
CDR3: CASSRGPSLHNEQFF
DNA: TGTGCCAGCAGCCGTGGACCTAGTCTCCACAATGAGCAGTTCTTC

size: .
D: .
J: TRBJ1-1
V: TRBV28
CDR3: CASSFYTEAFF
DNA: TGTGCCAGCAGTTTTTACACTGAAGCTTTCTTT

size: .
D: TRBD1
J: TRBJ1-2
V: TRBV6-5
CDR3: CASRTTGGDGYTF
DNA: TGTGCCAGCAGGACGACAGGGGGCGATGGCTACACCTTC

size: .
D: .
J: TRBJ2-7
V: TRBV27
CDR3: CASSNRGGYEQYF
DNA: TGTGCCAGCAGTAACAGGGGAGGCTACGAGCAGTACTTC

size: .
D: .
J: TRBJ1-5
V: TRBV5-1
CDR3: CASRPRTGTTRGSNQPQHF
DNA: TGCGCCAGCAGGCCAAGAACGGGCACAACCCGAGGTAGCAATCAGCCCCAGCATTTT

size: .
D: TRBD2
J: TRBJ2-7
V: TRBV7-8
CDR3: CASSLGREAFYEQYF
DNA: TGTGCCAGCAGCTTGGGGCGGGAGGCCTTCTACGAGCAGTACTTC

size: .
D: .
J: TRBJ2-7
V: TRBV20-1
CDR3: CSARGSYEQYF
DNA: TGCAGTGCTAGGGGTTCCTACGAGCAGTACTTC

size: few
D: TRBD2
J: TRBJ2-7
V: TRBV2
CDR3: CASSESGRSSYEQYF
DNA: TGTGCCAGCAGTGAAAGCGGGAGGAGCTCCTACGAGCAGTACTTC

size: .
D: .
J: TRBJ1-1
V: TRBV28
CDR3: CASSLGGKGITFF
DNA: TGTGCCAGCAGTTTGGGGGGCAAAGGGATAACTTTCTTT

size: .
D: TRBD1
J: TRBJ1-2
V: TRBV18
CDR3: CASSHGQGDYGYTF
DNA: TGTGCCAGCTCACATGGGCAGGGGGACTATGGCTACACCTTC

size: .
D: .
J: TRBJ2-1
V: TRBV7-9
CDR3: CASSLEYEQFF
DNA: TGTGCCAGCAGCTTAGAGTACGAGCAGTTCTTC

size: .
D: .
J: TRBJ1-1
V: TRBV6-1
CDR3: CASRYNRAEAFF
DNA: TGTGCCAGCAGGTACAACAGGGCCGAAGCTTTCTTT

size: .
D: .
J: TRBJ2-6
V: TRBV7-2
CDR3: CASSLRGSSSGANVLTF
DNA: TGTGCCAGCAGCTTACGGGGCAGCTCGTCTGGGGCCAACGTCCTGACTTTC

size: .
D: TRBD1
J: TRBJ2-5
V: TRBV28
CDR3: CASREKLDRRGETQYF
DNA: TGTGCCAGCAGGGAAAAGTTGGACAGGAGAGGCGAGACCCAGTACTTC

size: .
D: TRBD1
J: TRBJ1-4
V: TRBV5-1
CDR3: CASSLGTGSNEKLFF
DNA: TGCGCCAGCAGCTTGGGGACAGGGAGTAATGAAAAACTGTTTTTT

size: .
D: .
J: TRBJ2-7
V: TRBV4-2
CDR3: CASSQGAAENYEQYF
DNA: TGTGCCAGCAGCCAAGGGGCCGCGGAGAACTACGAGCAGTACTTC

size: .
D: .
J: TRBJ2-7
V: TRBV6-6
CDR3: CASSQGDSSYEQYF
DNA: TGTGCCAGCAGCCAGGGCGACAGCTCCTACGAGCAGTACTTC

size: .
D: TRBD2
J: TRBJ2-7
V: TRBV10-2
CDR3: CASTLAGGPGIGEQYF
DNA: TGCGCCAGCACACTAGCGGGAGGGCCGGGGATAGGCGAGCAGTACTTC

size: .
D: .
J: TRBJ2-7
V: TRBV6-6
CDR3: CASSLTPGDSAYEQYF
DNA: TGTGCCAGCAGTCTAACCCCTGGGGACTCCGCCTACGAGCAGTACTTC

size: .
D: .
J: TRBJ1-1
V: TRBV5-1
CDR3: CASSLSGVSNTEAFF
DNA: TGCGCCAGCAGCTTGAGTGGGGTATCGAACACTGAAGCTTTCTTT

size: few
D: TRBD1
J: TRBJ2-7
V: TRBV27
CDR3: CASSTPGQGVYEQYF
DNA: TGTGCCAGCAGTACACCGGGACAGGGGGTTTACGAGCAGTACTTC

size: .
D: TRBD2
J: TRBJ2-1
V: TRBV18
CDR3: CASSPTSGRTYNEQFF
DNA: TGTGCCAGCTCACCGACTAGCGGGAGGACCTACAATGAGCAGTTCTTC

size: .
D: .
J: TRBJ2-7
V: TRBV4-1
CDR3: CASSPRKGSADYEQYF
DNA: TGCGCCAGCAGCCCCCGAAAAGGGTCAGCGGATTACGAGCAGTACTTC